These T cell receptor beta chains were read from a single sample in a study of regulatory T cells in long-lasting Graves disease. TCRdb passed the multiplex PCR reads through MiXCR, listing each CDR3 protein once. The table includes under 450,000 distinct CDR3 sequences, roughly 20% detected once. The sample was peripheral blood mononuclear cells (PBMCs), taken when the disease was refractory, from a patient treated with antithyroid drugs. These receptors were taken from a woman aged 40 to 49 with Graves disease. Both conserved end residues are part of each CDR3. Clone size is stated in some rows and not others, as once, few, many or a class when expanded.

clone size	V gene	J gene	CDR3 protein
.	TRBV12-3/TRBV12-4	TRBJ1-3	CASSSPQGRGLSGNTIYF
few	TRBV6-5	TRBJ2-6	CASSYGGSSGANVLTF
.	TRBV6-5	TRBJ1-6	CASSYMGANSPLHF
.	TRBV3-1	TRBJ1-6	CASSPLGSNSPLHF
.	TRBV29-1	TRBJ2-7	CSVGATPGGDEQYF
many	TRBV12-3/TRBV12-4	TRBJ2-7	CASSVHGSIEQYF
.	TRBV19	TRBJ2-7	CASSMYQGTSEQYF
many	TRBV2	TRBJ1-1	CVLLRGGVRDTEAFF
.	TRBV19	TRBJ1-2	CASSRTGGERYTF
once	TRBV28	TRBJ2-1	CASSSAKLAGGPSIYNEQFF
many	TRBV2	TRBJ2-2	CASSANRGQGPGELFF
many	TRBV29-1	TRBJ2-4	CSGGRGGRNIQYF
many	TRBV28	TRBJ1-5	CASSLSQGASQPQHF
many	TRBV29-1	TRBJ1-1	CSVARQQNTEAFF
.	TRBV4-2	TRBJ2-7	CASSQGTGNSYEQYF
.	TRBV28	TRBJ2-7	CASSEKRDSYEQYF
.	TRBV27	.	CACSPTGVGAPLHF
many	TRBV7-9	TRBJ2-5	CASSLAVEETQYF
many	TRBV20-1	TRBJ2-7	CSASSRYGNYEQYF
many	TRBV28	TRBJ2-3	CASSLIRAQDTQYF
many	TRBV20-1	TRBJ2-6	CMVSGANVLTF
.	TRBV2	TRBJ1-2	CASSSGHPYGYTF
few	TRBV20-1	TRBJ2-7	CSARDTREGLYEQYF
few	TRBV28	TRBJ2-1	CASSSAGGFNEQFF
few	TRBV28	TRBJ1-5	CASSLVVGRGRGNQPQHF
.	TRBV2	TRBJ1-2	CASSLDFRTGNYGYTF
.	TRBV18	TRBJ2-7	CASSPPGTGGSYEQYF
few	TRBV28	TRBJ1-1	CASSPGAGFPQNTEAFF
many	TRBV28	TRBJ1-4	CASRPPTGEKLFF
medium-sized	TRBV14	TRBJ1-5	CASSQDSNQPQHF
few	TRBV7-9	TRBJ1-1	CASSLESSLDTEAFF
.	TRBV10-2	TRBJ2-7	CASRAGTAAYEQYF
.	TRBV6-9	TRBJ1-1	CASRKTGGALNTEAFF
few	TRBV5-6	TRBJ2-3	CASSPYITDTQYF
few	TRBV12-3/TRBV12-4	TRBJ2-5	CASSAKGRLETQYF
few	TRBV11-2	TRBJ2-3	CASSPWGLAGFSTDTQYF
many	TRBV7-9	TRBJ2-7	CASSLIGTVPYEQYF
few	TRBV7-9	TRBJ2-7	CASSFANEQYF
few	TRBV6-5	TRBJ1-1	CASSSRNTEAFF
few	TRBV25-1	TRBJ1-5	CASRKTGVNQPQHF
.	TRBV5-1	TRBJ1-3	CASTRGTSGNTIYF
.	TRBV9	TRBJ2-7	CASSVATGVYEQYF
few	TRBV6-5	TRBJ1-1	CASSYRGLGTEAFF
few	TRBV20-1	TRBJ1-2	CSATRTGGAYGYTF
many	TRBV27	TRBJ2-7	CASSLSGQYEQYF